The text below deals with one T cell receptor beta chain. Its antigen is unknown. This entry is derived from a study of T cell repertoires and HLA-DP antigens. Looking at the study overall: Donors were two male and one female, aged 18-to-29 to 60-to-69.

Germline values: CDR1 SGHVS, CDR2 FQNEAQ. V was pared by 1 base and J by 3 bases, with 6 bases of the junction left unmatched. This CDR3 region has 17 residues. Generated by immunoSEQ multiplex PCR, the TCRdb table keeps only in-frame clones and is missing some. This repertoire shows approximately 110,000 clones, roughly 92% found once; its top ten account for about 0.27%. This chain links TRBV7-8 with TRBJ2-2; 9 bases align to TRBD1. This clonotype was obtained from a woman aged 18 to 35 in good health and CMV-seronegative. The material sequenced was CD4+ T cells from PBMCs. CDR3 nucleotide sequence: TGTGCCAGCAGCTTAGGAGTCCGGACAGGGGACACCGGGGAGCTGTTTTTT. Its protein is CASSLGVRTGDTGELFF.